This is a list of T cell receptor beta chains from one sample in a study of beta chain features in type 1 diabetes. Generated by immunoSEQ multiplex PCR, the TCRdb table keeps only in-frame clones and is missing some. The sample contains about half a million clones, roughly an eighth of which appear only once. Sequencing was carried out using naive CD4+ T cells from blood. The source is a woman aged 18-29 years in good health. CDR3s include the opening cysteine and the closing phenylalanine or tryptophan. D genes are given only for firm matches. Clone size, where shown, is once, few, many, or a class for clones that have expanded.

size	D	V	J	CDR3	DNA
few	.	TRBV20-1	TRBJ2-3	CSARRADTQYF	TGCAGTGCTAGGCGGGCAGATACGCAGTATTTT
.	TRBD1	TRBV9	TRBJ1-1	CASSVGGQGDTEAFF	TGTGCCAGCAGCGTAGGCGGACAGGGGGACACTGAAGCTTTCTTT
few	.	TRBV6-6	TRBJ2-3	CASSLTDTQYF	TGTGCCAGCAGCCTTACAGATACGCAGTATTTT
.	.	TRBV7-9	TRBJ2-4	CASSLDRTTVGDIQYF	TGTGCCAGCAGCTTAGACCGGACCACGGTTGGGGACATTCAGTACTTC
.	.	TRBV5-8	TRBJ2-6	CASSTPSGANVLTF	TGTGCCAGCAGCACCCCCTCTGGGGCCAACGTCCTGACTTTC
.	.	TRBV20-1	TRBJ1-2	CSARTLGGYTF	TGCAGTGCTCGGACCCTGGGAGGCTACACCTTC
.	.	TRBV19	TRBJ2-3	CASSRGDTQYF	TGTGCCAGTAGTCGGGGGGATACGCAGTATTTT
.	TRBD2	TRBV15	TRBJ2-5	CATSKQREGETQYF	TGTGCCACCAGCAAACAGCGGGAGGGGGAGACCCAGTACTTC
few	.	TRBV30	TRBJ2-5	CAWRGRGKETQYF	TGTGCCTGGAGGGGAAGGGGTAAAGAGACCCAGTACTTC
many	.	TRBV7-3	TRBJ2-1	CASSLIPNEQFF	TGTGCCAGCAGCTTAATTCCGAATGAGCAGTTCTTC
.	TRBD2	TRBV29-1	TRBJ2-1	CSILAGGNYNEQFF	TGCAGCATTTTAGCGGGAGGGAATTACAATGAGCAGTTCTTC
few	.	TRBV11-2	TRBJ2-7	CASNYARGGEQYF	TGTGCCAGCAACTACGCCCGGGGTGGGGAGCAGTACTTC
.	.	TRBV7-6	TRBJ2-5	CASSAGETQYF	TGTGCCAGCAGCGCGGGGGAGACCCAGTACTTC
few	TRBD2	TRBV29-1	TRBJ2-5	CSGIWTSGAVQETQYF	TGCAGCGGGATATGGACTAGCGGGGCCGTCCAAGAGACCCAGTACTTC
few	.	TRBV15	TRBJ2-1	CATSRGGAREQFF	TGTGCCACCAGCAGAGGAGGAGCGCGGGAGCAGTTCTTC
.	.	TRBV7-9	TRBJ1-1	CASSLSGPNEAFF	TGTGCCAGCAGCTTATCAGGGCCTAATGAAGCTTTCTTT
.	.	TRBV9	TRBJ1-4	CASSVGHGEKLFF	TGTGCCAGCAGCGTAGGCCATGGGGAAAAACTGTTTTTT
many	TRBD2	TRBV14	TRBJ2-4	CASSPGLAIQYF	TGTGCCAGCAGCCCGGGACTAGCCATTCAGTACTTC
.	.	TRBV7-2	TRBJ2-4	CASSLGGAELNQYF	TGTGCCAGCAGCTTAGGTGGGGCAGAATTGAATCAGTACTTC
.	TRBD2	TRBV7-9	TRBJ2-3	CASRNPRRGRGTDTQYF	TGTGCCAGCAGAAACCCCCGCCGGGGGAGGGGCACAGATACGCAGTATTTT
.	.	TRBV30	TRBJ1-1	CAWSVRGDTEAFF	TGTGCCTGGAGTGTAAGGGGGGACACTGAAGCTTTCTTT
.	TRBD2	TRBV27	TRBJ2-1	CASRTGGTSGYNEQFF	TGTGCCAGCAGAACCGGCGGGACTAGCGGCTACAATGAGCAGTTCTTC
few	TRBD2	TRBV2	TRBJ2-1	CASRTSGTRGEQFF	TGTGCCAGCCGGACTAGCGGGACCCGGGGTGAGCAGTTCTTC
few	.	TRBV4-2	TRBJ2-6	CASSHRRGGTGANVLTF	TGTGCCAGCAGCCACCGTAGAGGAGGGACCGGGGCCAACGTCCTGACTTTC
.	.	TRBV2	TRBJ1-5	CASSAGYGDQPQHF	TGTGCCAGCAGTGCAGGCTATGGCGATCAGCCCCAGCATTTT
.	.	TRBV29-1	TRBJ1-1	CSVGEFEAFF	TGCAGCGTTGGTGAATTTGAAGCTTTCTTT
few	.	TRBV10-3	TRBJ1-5	CAISPTGADQPQHF	TGTGCCATCAGCCCGACAGGAGCGGACCAGCCCCAGCATTTT
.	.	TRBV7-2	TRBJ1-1	CASSLEMINTEAFF	TGTGCCAGCAGCTTAGAGATGATTAACACTGAAGCTTTCTTT
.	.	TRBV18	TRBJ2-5	CASSPVWGIQETQYF	TGTGCCAGCTCACCAGTCTGGGGGATACAAGAGACCCAGTACTTC
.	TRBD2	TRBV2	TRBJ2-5	CASSVTSGRGPGTQYF	TGTGCCAGCAGCGTGACTAGCGGGAGGGGGCCGGGGACCCAGTACTTC
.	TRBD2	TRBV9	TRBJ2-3	CASSVTLLAAYTDTQYF	TGTGCCAGCAGCGTAACCCTCCTAGCGGCTTACACAGATACGCAGTATTTT
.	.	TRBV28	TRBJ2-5	CASSLFDRGRQETQYF	TGTGCCAGCAGTTTATTCGATCGGGGTCGGCAAGAGACCCAGTACTTC
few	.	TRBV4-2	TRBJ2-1	CASSQELSSYNEQFF	TGTGCCAGCAGCCAAGAACTTAGCTCCTACAATGAGCAGTTCTTC
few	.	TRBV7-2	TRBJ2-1	CASSQRLVSHNEQFF	TGTGCCAGCAGCCAACGACTAGTATCCCACAATGAGCAGTTCTTC
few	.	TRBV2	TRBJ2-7	CASTRAASYEQYF	TGTGCCAGCACGCGGGCGGCCTCCTACGAGCAGTACTTC
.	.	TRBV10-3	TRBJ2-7	CAISESIGGEGEQYF	TGTGCCATCAGTGAGTCGATAGGGGGAGAGGGCGAGCAGTACTTC
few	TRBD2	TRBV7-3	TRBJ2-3	CASSFGLAGRRTDTQYF	TGTGCCAGCAGCTTTGGCCTAGCGGGGAGACGCACAGATACGCAGTATTTT
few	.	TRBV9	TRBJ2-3	CASSDRVTLDTQYF	TGTGCCAGCAGCGACAGGGTCACTTTGGATACGCAGTATTTT
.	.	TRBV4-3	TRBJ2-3	CASSPAGTSTDTQYF	TGCGCCAGCAGCCCAGCGGGCACTTCCACAGATACGCAGTATTTT
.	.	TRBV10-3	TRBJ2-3	CAISSTDTQYF	TGTGCCATATCGAGCACAGATACGCAGTATTTT
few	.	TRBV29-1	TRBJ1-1	CSVAVALNTEAFF	TGCAGCGTTGCGGTTGCCCTGAACACTGAAGCTTTCTTT
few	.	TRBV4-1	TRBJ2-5	CASSLTIQETQYF	TGCGCCAGCAGCCTCACCATCCAAGAGACCCAGTACTTC
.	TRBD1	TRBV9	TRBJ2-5	CASSGTGTEVETQYF	TGTGCCAGCAGCGGGACAGGCACCGAGGTGGAGACCCAGTACTTC